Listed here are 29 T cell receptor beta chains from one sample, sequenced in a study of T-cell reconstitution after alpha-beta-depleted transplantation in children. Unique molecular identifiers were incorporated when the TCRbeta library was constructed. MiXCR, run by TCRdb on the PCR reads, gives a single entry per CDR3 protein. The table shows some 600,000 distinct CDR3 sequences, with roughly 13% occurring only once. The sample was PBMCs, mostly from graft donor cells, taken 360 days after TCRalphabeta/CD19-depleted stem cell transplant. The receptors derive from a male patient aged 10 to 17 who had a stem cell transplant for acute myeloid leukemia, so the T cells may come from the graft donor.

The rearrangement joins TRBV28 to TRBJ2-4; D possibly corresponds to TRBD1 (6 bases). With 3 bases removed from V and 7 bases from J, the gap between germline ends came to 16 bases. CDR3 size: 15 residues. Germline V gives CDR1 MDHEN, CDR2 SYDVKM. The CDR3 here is CASSFGHHRDNIQYF. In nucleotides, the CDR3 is TGTGCCAGCAGTTTCGGCCACCACAGGGATAACATTCAGTACTTC.

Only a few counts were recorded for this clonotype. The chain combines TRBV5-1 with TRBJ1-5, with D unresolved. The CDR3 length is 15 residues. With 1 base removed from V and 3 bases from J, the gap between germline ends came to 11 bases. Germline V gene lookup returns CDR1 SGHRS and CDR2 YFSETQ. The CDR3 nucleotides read TGCGCCAGCAGCTTGTCTTCAGTGTTCAATCAGCCCCAGCATTTT. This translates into CASSLSSVFNQPQHF.

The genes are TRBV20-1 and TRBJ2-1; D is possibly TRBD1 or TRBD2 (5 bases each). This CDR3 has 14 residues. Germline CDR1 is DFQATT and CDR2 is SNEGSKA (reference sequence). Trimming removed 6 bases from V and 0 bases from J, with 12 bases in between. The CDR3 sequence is CSAGRLSSYNEQFF. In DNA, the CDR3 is TGCAGTGCGGGACGACTCTCCTCCTACAATGAGCAGTTCTTC.

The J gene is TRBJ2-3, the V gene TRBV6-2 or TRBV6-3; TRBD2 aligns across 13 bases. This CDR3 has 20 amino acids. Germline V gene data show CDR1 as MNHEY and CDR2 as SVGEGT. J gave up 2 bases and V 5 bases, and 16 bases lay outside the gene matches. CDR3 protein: CASSHGLAGEGLEDTDTQYF. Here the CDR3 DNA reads TGTGCCAGCAGTCATGGACTAGCGGGAGAAGGACTCGAAGACACAGATACGCAGTATTTT.

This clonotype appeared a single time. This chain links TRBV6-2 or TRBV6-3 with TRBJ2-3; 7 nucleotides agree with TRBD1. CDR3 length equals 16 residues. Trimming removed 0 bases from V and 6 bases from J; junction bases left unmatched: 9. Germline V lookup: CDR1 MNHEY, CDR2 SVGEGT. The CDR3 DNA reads TGTGCCAGCAGTTACTCCCGGGACAGCGAGTGGGATACGCAGTATTTT. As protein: CASSYSRDSEWDTQYF.

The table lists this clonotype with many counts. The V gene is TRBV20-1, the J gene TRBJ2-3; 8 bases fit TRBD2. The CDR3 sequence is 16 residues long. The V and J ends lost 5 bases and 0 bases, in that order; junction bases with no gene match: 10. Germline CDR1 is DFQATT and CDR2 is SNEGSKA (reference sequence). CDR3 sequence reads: CSASSPTSASTDTQYF. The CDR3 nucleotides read TGCAGTGCTTCCTCACCGACTAGCGCTAGCACAGATACGCAGTATTTT.

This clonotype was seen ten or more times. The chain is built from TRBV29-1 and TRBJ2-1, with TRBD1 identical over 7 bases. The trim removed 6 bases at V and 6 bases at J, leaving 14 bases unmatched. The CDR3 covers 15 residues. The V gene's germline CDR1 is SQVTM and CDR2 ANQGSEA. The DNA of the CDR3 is TGCAGCGTCGATGCAGGGGGAGAATTTGTCAATGAGCAGTTCTTC. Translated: CSVDAGGEFVNEQFF.

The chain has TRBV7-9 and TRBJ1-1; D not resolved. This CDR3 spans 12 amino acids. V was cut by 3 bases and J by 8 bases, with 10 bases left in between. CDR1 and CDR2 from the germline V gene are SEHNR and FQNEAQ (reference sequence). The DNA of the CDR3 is TGTGCCAGCAGCTTCCTCCGGGAAGAAGCTTTCTTT. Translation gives CASSFLREEAFF.

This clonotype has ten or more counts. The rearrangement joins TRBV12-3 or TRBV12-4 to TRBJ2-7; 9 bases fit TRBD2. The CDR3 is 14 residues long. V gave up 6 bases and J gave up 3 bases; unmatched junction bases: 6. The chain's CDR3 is CASREAGGVYEQYF. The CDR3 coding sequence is TGTGCCAGCAGAGAAGCGGGAGGCGTCTACGAGCAGTACTTC.

The CDR3 DNA is TGTGCCATCAGTAAAACAGAAGTCAGCTCCTACGAGCAGTACTTC. This sequence encodes CAISKTEVSSYEQYF. The chain links TRBV10-3 to TRBJ2-7; D ambiguous. Germline CDR1 is ENHRY and CDR2 is SYGVKD. The CDR3 is 15 amino acids. Trimming stripped 5 bases from V and 0 bases from J, with 14 bases between.

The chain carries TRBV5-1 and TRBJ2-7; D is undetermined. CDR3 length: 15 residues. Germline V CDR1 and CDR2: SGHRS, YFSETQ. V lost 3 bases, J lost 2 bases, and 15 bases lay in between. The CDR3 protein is CASSWDERLAYEQYF. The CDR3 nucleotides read TGCGCCAGCAGCTGGGATGAGCGCTTAGCCTACGAGCAGTACTTC.

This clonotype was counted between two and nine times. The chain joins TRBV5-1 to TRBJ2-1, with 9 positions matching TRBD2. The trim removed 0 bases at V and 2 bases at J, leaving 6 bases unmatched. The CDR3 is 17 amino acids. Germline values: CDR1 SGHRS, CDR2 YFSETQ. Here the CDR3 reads CASSLGGLAITYNEQFF. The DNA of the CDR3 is TGCGCCAGCAGCTTGGGTGGACTAGCGATCACCTACAATGAGCAGTTCTTC.

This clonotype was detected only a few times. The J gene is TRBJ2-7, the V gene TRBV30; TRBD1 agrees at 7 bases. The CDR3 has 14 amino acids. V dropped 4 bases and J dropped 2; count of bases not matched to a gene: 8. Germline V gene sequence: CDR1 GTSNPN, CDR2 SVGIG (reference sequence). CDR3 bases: TGTGCCTGGACCCGGGACAGTGGACCCTACGAGCAGTACTTC. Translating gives CAWTRDSGPYEQYF.

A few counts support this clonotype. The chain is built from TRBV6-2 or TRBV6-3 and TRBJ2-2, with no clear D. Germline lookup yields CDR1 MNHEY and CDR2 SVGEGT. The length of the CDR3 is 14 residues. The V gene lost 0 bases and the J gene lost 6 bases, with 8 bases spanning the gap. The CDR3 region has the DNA TGTGCCAGCAGTTACTCGAGGCAGGCCGGGGAGCTGTTTTTT. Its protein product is CASSYSRQAGELFF.

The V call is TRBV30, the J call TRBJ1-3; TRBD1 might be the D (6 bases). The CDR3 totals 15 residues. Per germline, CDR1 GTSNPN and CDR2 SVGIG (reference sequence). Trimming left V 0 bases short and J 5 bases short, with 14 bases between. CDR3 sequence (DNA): TGTGCCTGGAGTGTACGGGTGGGGGGCCGAAACACCATATATTTT. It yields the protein CAWSVRVGGRNTIYF. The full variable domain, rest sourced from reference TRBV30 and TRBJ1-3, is SQTIHQWPATLVQPVGSPLSLECTVEGTSNPNLYWYRQAAGRGLQLLFYSVGIGQISSEVPQNLSASRPQDRQFILSSKKLLLSDSGFYLCAWSVRVGGRNTIYFGEGSWLTVV.

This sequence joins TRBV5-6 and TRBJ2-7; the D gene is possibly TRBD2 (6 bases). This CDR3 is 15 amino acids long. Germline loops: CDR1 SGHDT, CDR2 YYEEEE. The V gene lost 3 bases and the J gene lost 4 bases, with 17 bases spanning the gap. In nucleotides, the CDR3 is TGTGCCAGCAGCTCTCGGGCGGGATTTTCGTACGAGCAGTACTTC. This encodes CASSSRAGFSYEQYF.

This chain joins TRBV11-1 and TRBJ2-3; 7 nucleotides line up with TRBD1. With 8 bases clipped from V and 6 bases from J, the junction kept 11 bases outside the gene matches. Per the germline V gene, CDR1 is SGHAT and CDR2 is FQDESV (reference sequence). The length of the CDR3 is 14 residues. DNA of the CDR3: TGTGCCAGCCGATCGAGGGGGCTAATGGATACGCAGTATTTT. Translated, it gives CASRSRGLMDTQYF.

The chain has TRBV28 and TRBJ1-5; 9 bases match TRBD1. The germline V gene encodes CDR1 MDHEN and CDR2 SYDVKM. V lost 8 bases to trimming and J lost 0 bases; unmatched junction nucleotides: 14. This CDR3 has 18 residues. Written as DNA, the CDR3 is TGTGCCAGCGTTAAACTCCGCGGGACAGGGTCTAGCAATCAGCCCCAGCATTTT. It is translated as CASVKLRGTGSSNQPQHF.

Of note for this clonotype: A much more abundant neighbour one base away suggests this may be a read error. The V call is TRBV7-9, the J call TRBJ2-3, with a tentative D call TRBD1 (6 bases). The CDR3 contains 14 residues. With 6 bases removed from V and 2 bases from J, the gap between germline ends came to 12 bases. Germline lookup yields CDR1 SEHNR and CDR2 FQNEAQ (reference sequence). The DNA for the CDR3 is TGTGCCAGCAGATTGGTGGGGGCCACAGATACGCAGTATTTT. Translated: CASRLVGATDTQYF.

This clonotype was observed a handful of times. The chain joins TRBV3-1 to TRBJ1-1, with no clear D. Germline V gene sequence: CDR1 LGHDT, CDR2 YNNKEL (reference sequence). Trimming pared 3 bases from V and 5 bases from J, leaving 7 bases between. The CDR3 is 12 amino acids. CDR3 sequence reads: CASSHPGTEAFF. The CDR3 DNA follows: TGTGCCAGCAGCCACCCAGGAACTGAAGCTTTCTTT. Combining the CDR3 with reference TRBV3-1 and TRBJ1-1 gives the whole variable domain DTAVSQTPKYLVTQMGNDKSIKCEQNLGHDTMYWYKQDSKKFLKIMFSYNNKELIINETVPNRFSPKSPDKAHLNLHINSLELGDSAVYFCASSHPGTEAFFGQGTRLTVV.

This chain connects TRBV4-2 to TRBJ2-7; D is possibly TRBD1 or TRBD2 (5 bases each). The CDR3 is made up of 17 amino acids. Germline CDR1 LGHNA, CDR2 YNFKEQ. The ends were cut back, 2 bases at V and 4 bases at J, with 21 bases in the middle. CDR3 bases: TGTGCCAGCAGCCAACCCAAGGCAGGGACCAAGGCTTACGAGCAGTACTTC. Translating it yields CASSQPKAGTKAYEQYF.

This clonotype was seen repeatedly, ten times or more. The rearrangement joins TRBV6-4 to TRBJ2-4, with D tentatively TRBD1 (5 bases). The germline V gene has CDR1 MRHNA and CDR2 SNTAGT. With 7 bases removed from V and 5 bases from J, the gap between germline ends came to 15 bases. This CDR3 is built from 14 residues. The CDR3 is CASTDRTYENIQYF. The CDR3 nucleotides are TGTGCCAGCACCGATAGGACATATGAAAACATTCAGTACTTC.

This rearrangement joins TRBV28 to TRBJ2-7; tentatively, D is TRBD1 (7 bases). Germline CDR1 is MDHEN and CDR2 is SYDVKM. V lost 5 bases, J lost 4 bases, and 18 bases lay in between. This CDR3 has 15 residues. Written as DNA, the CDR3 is TGTGCCAGCAGTCCCCGACAGGGAGGCGCGTACGAGCAGTACTTC. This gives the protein CASSPRQGGAYEQYF.

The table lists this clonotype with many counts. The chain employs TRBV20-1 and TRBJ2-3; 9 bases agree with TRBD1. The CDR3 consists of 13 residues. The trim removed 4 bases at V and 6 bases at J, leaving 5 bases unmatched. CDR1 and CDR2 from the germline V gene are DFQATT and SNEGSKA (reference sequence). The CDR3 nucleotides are TGCAGTGCTACCCGACAGGGGGAGGATACGCAGTATTTT. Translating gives CSATRQGEDTQYF.

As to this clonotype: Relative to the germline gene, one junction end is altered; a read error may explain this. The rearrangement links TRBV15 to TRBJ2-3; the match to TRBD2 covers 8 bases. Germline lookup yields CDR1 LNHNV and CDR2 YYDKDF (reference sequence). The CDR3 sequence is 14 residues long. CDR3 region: CATSREIGGDTEYF. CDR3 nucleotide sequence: TGTGCCACCAGCAGAGAGATCGGGGGGGATACGGAGTATTTT.

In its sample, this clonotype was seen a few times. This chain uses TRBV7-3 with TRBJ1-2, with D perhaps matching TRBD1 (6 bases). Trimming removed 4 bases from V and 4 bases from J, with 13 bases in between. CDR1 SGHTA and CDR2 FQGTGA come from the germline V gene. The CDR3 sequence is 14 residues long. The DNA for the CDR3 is TGTGCCAGCAGCTCGCCAGGGGATTCCTATGGCTACACCTTC. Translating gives CASSSPGDSYGYTF.

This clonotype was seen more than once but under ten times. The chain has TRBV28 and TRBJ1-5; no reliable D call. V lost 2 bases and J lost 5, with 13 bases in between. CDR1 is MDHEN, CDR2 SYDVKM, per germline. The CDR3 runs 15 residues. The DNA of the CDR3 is TGTGCCAGCAGTTTAGGGGAGAGACACCATCAGCCCCAGCATTTT. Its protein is CASSLGERHHQPQHF.

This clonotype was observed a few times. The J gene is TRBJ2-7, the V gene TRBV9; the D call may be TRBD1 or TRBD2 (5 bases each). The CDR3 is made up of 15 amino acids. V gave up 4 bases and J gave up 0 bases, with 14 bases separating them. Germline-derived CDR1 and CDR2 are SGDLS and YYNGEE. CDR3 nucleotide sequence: TGTGCCAGCAGCCTGGGGGTCCTGAGCTCCTACGAGCAGTACTTC. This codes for CASSLGVLSSYEQYF.

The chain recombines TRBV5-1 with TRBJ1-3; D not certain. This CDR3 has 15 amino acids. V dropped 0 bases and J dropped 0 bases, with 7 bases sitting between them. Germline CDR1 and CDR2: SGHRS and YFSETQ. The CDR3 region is CASSLGLNSGNTIYF. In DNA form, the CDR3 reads TGCGCCAGCAGCTTGGGGCTTAACTCTGGAAACACCATATATTTT.